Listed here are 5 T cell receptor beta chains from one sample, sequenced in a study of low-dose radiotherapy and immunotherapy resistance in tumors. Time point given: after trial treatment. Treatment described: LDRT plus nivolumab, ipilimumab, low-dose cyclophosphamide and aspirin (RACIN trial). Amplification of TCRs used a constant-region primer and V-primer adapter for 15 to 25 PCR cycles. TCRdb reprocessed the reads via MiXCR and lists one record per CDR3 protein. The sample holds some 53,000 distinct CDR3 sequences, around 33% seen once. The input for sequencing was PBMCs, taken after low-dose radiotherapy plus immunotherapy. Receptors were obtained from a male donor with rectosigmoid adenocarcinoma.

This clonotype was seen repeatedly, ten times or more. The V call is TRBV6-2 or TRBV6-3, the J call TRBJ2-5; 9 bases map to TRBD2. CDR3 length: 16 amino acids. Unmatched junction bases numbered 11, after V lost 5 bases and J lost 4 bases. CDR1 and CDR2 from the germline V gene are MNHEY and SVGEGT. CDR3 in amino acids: CASSPRREGLGETQYF. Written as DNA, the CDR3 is TGTGCCAGCAGTCCTCGGCGGGAGGGCCTGGGAGAGACCCAGTACTTC.

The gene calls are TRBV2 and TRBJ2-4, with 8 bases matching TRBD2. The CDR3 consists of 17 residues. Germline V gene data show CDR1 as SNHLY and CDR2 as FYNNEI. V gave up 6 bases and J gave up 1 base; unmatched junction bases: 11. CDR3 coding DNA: TGTGCCAGCAGCGCCAACGCGGGGGGTAGGGCCAAAAACATTCAGTACTTC. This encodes CASSANAGGRAKNIQYF.

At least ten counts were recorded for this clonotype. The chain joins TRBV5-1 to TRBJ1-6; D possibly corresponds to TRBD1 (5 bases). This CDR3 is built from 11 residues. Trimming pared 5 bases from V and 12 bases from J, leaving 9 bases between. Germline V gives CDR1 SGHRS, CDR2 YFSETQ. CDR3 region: CASSERGPLHF. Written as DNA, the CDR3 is TGCGCCAGCAGTGAAAGGGGACCCCTCCACTTT.

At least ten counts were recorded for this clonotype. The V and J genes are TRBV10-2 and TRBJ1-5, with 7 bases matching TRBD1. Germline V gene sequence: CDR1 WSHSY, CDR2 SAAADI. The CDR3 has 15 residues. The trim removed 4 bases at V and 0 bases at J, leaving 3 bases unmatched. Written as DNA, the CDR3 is TGCGCCAGCAGTGGCAGGGGGGATAGCAATCAGCCCCAGCATTTT. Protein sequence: CASSGRGDSNQPQHF.

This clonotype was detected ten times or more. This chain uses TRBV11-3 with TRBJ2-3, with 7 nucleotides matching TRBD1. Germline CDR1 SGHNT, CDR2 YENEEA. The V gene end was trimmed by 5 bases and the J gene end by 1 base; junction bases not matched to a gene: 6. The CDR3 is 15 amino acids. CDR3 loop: CASSRGTGGTDTQYF. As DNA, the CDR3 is TGTGCCAGCAGCCGGGGAACAGGGGGCACAGATACGCAGTATTTT.